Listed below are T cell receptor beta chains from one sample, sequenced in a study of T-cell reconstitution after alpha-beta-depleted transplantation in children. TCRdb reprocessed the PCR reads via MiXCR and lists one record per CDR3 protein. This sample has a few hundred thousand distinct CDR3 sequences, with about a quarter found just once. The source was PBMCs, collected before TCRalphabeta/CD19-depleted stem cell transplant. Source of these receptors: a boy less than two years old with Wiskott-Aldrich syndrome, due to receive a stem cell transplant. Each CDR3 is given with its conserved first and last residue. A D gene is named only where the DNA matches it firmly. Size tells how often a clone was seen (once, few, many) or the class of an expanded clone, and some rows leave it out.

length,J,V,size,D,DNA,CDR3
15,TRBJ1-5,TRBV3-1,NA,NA,TGTGCCAGCAGCCAAGGGATCATTGGTAATCAGCCCCAGCATTTT,CASSQGIIGNQPQHF
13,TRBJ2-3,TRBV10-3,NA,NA,TGTGCCACCCAGATTCGGGAGACAGATACGCAGTATTTT,CATQIRETDTQYF
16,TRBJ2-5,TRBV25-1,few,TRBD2,TGTGCCAGCAGTGAAATGGGGCTAGCGGTTAAAGAGACCCAGTACTTC,CASSEMGLAVKETQYF
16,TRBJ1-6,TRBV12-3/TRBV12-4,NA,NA,TGTGCCAGCAGTTTCTGGGGGCGGGCCGGAAATTCACCCCTCCACTTT,CASSFWGRAGNSPLHF
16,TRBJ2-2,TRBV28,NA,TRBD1,TGTGCCAGCAGTCCCAGGGGGCGAAGGGAATCCGGGGAGCTGTTTTTT,CASSPRGRRESGELFF
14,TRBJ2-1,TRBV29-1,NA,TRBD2,TGCAGCGTTGTACGCGGGAGCTCCTACAATGAGCAGTTCTTC,CSVVRGSSYNEQFF
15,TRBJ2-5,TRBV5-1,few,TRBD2,TGCGCCAGCAGCCCCGGGGGACTAGTATTGGAGACCCAGTACTTC,CASSPGGLVLETQYF
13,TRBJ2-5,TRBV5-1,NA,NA,TGCGCCAGCAGCCTCGAGGGGCGGCAGACCCAGTACTTC,CASSLEGRQTQYF
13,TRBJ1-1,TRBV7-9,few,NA,TGTGCCAGCAGTCCTACGACAGTCCCTGAAGCTTTCTTT,CASSPTTVPEAFF
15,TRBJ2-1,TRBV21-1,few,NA,TGTGCCAGCAGCAAAGGTTGGGAGATCTTGAATGAGCAGTTCTTC,CASSKGWEILNEQFF
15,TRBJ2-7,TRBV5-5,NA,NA,TGTGCCAGCAGCTTACCCTGGCCGGATCCCTACGAGCAGTACTTC,CASSLPWPDPYEQYF
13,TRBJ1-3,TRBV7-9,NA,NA,TGTGCCAGCAGCCCCCTGATTGGAAACACCATATATTTT,CASSPLIGNTIYF
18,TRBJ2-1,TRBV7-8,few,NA,TGTGCCAGCAGCTCTTACCTGAAACAGGGAGGGTCCTACAATGAGCAGTTCTTC,CASSSYLKQGGSYNEQFF
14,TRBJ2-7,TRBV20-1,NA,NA,TGCAGTGCTAGAGATGAAACCTCTCCCTACGAGCAGTACTTC,CSARDETSPYEQYF
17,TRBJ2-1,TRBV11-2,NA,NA,TGTGCCAGCAGCTTAGAGGGGACAAGGGGCCCCTACAATGAGCAGTTCTTC,CASSLEGTRGPYNEQFF
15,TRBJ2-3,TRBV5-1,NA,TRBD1,TGCGCCAGCAGCGTGGACAGGCCGGGCACAGATACGCAGTATTTT,CASSVDRPGTDTQYF
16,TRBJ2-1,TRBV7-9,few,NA,TGTGCCAGCAGCTTAATCGGAGGAGACCCCCACAATGAGCAGTTCTTC,CASSLIGGDPHNEQFF
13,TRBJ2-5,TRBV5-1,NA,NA,TGCGCCAGCAGCATCCAGGGGAAAGAGACCCAGTACTTC,CASSIQGKETQYF
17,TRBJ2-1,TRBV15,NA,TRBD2,TGTGCCACCAGCAGAGTTTATGCGGGAGGAGGGGTCAATGAGCAGTTCTTC,CATSRVYAGGGVNEQFF
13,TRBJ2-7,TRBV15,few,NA,TGTGCCACCAGCAGCGACGGGGGGCTCGAGCAGTACTTC,CATSSDGGLEQYF
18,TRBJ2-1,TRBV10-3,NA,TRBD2,TGTGCCATCAGTGGCGGTTCCGCAAGACTAGCGGGAGTCAATGAGCAGTTCTTC,CAISGGSARLAGVNEQFF
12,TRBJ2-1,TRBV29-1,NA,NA,TGCAGCTCCAGGGCTAGCTTCAATGAGCAGTTCTTC,CSSRASFNEQFF